Shown below are 29 T cell receptor beta chains from a single sample sequenced in a study of response to subunit inactivated influenza vaccine. TCRdb reanalysed the RT-PCR reads using MiXCR and keeps one entry per CDR3 protein. Found here are 500,000 to 550,000 distinct CDR3 sequences, 6.5% to 8% of them singletons; the top ten hold roughly 14%. The sample consisted of PBMCs from blood, taken less than 30 months after vaccination. The receptors were sampled from a man between 50 and 75 years old who received an inactivated influenza vaccine.

This clonotype has more than one count but fewer than ten. The rearrangement uses TRBV20-1 and TRBJ2-7, with D perhaps matching TRBD1 (5 bases). Germline assignment: CDR1 DFQATT and CDR2 SNEGSKA (reference sequence). The CDR3 is 15 amino acids. V lost 0 bases and J lost 1, with 13 bases in between. The CDR3 nucleotides read TGCAGTGCTAGAGAGGGCAGGGAAGTTTCCTACGAGCAGTACTTC. Protein sequence: CSAREGREVSYEQYF.

This clonotype was recorded at least ten times. The rearrangement joins TRBV4-3 to TRBJ1-6; 8 positions agree with TRBD1. There are 15 residues in the CDR3. From germline, CDR1 is LGHNA and CDR2 YSLEER. V shed 0 bases, J shed 7 bases, and the junction held 2 bases outside the gene matches. In nucleotides, the CDR3 is TGCGCCAGCAGCCAAGAGACAGGGGTCAATTCACCCCTCCACTTT. Encoded protein: CASSQETGVNSPLHF.

This clonotype was recorded a few times. The CDR3 DNA reads as TGTGCCATCAGTGACCTCGAGAGGGGCGGGCAGCCCCAGCATTTT. This codes for CAISDLERGGQPQHF. This rearrangement joins TRBV10-3 to TRBJ1-5, with D tentatively TRBD1 (5 bases). The CDR3 loop spans 15 amino acids. Trimming removed 3 bases at V and 7 bases at J, with 16 bases between. Germline V gene sequence: CDR1 ENHRY, CDR2 SYGVKD.

The chain's CDR3 is CASSYLDKNTEAFF. CDR3 sequence (DNA): TGTGCCAGCAGTTACCTGGACAAAAACACTGAAGCTTTCTTT. This chain joins TRBV6-2 or TRBV6-3 and TRBJ1-1; D is possibly TRBD1 (5 bases). V was shortened by 2 bases and J by 2 bases, with 9 bases between the two germline ends. The CDR3 runs to 14 residues. CDR1 and CDR2 (germline): MNHEY, SVGEGT.

This sequence joins TRBV12-3 or TRBV12-4 and TRBJ2-7; TRBD2 matches 10 bases. The CDR3 runs to 15 residues. The junction had 7 bases not matched to a gene; V was cut back by 7 bases and J by 1 base. The CDR3 region is CASTISGGPSYEQYF. The CDR3, as DNA: TGTGCCAGCACCATTAGCGGGGGGCCTTCCTACGAGCAGTACTTC.

The J gene is TRBJ2-3, the V gene TRBV20-1, with D perhaps given as TRBD1 or TRBD2 (7 bases each). The CDR3 has 15 residues. V was cut by 6 bases and J by 1 base, with 17 bases left in between. CDR1 and CDR2 from the germline V gene are DFQATT and SNEGSKA (reference sequence). This CDR3 reads CSALRGGSGTDTQYF. The CDR3 nucleotides are TGCAGTGCCCTCAGGGGGGGGTCAGGCACAGATACGCAGTATTTT.

This clonotype was seen only a few times. The chain links TRBV7-2 to TRBJ2-3; unclear D gene. V was pared by 5 bases and J by 3 bases, with 15 bases between. Germline V gene data show CDR1 as SGHTA and CDR2 as FQGNSA. This CDR3 has 15 residues. CDR3 bases: TGTGCCAGCAGCCCGCCGGGCCTAAGGACAGATACGCAGTATTTT. It is translated as CASSPPGLRTDTQYF. Looking up the rest from reference TRBV7-2 and TRBJ2-3 gives the full variable domain: GAGVSQSPSNKVTEKGKDVELRCDPISGHTALYWYRQSLGQGLEFLIYFQGNSAPDKSGLPSDRFSAERTGGSVSTLTIQRTQQEDSAVYLCASSPPGLRTDTQYFGPGTRLTVL.

This clonotype was detected only a few times. The chain employs TRBV12-3 or TRBV12-4 and TRBJ2-7; TRBD2 is a possible D gene (5 bases). The CDR3 is 14 amino acids. With 3 bases removed from V and 5 bases from J, the gap between germline ends came to 14 bases. The chain's CDR3 is CASSFRDRPHEQYF. The DNA for the CDR3 is TGTGCCAGCAGTTTCCGGGATCGCCCCCACGAGCAGTACTTC.

This clonotype turned up a few times. V is TRBV20-1 and J is TRBJ2-1; 7 nucleotides match TRBD2. This CDR3 comprises 14 residues. The V gene end was trimmed by 6 bases and the J gene end by 6 bases; junction bases not matched to a gene: 11. Germline V gene data show CDR1 as DFQATT and CDR2 as SNEGSKA (reference sequence). The CDR3 DNA follows: TGCAGTGCGGCCGGGAGGCCTAGCCTCAATGAGCAGTTCTTC. Encoded protein: CSAAGRPSLNEQFF.

This clonotype was observed at least ten times. V usage is TRBV7-2 and J usage is TRBJ2-3, with D unclear. V lost 0 bases and J 5 bases, leaving 9 bases between the germline ends. This CDR3 contains 14 residues. Germline-derived CDR1 and CDR2 are SGHTA and FQGNSA. CDR3: CASSLAQSLDTQYF. In nucleotides, the CDR3 is TGTGCCAGCAGCTTAGCACAGTCTCTAGATACGCAGTATTTT.

In its sample, this clonotype was seen many times. This chain links TRBV7-3 with TRBJ2-1; 7 nucleotides agree with TRBD2. CDR3 length equals 18 residues. V lost 1 base and J lost 0; bases outside the gene matches: 9. Per germline, CDR1 SGHTA and CDR2 FQGTGA. The CDR3: CASSLNGGTKSSYNEQFF. CDR3 in DNA: TGTGCCAGCAGCTTAAATGGAGGGACTAAGAGCTCCTACAATGAGCAGTTCTTC.

This clonotype was seen a handful of times. This chain links TRBV11-2 with TRBJ2-1, with TRBD2 matching 8 bases. The CDR3 has 16 residues. V lost 6 bases to trimming and J lost 6 bases; unmatched junction nucleotides: 13. Germline CDR1 is SGHAT and CDR2 is FQNNGV. The CDR3 region is CASSRRGALVINEQFF. The CDR3 DNA reads as TGTGCCAGCAGTAGGCGGGGGGCTCTGGTAATCAATGAGCAGTTCTTC.

This clonotype appeared many times. The chain links TRBV10-2 to TRBJ2-4, with unresolved D. The V gene's germline CDR1 is WSHSY and CDR2 SAAADI. V was cut by 3 bases and J by 6 bases, with 3 bases left in between. This CDR3 comprises 11 residues. The CDR3 DNA reads TGCGCCAGCAGTGACGGAAACATTCAGTACTTC. Translated: CASSDGNIQYF.

In its sample, this clonotype was seen many times. The chain recombines TRBV7-9 with TRBJ2-1, with 7 positions matching TRBD2. This CDR3 comprises 14 residues. CDR1 is SEHNR and CDR2 is FQNEAQ in the germline V gene (reference sequence). The junction had 5 bases not matched to a gene; V was cut back by 1 base and J by 8 bases. The CDR3 sequence is CASSLVSGLDEQFF. In DNA, the CDR3 is TGTGCCAGCAGCTTAGTTAGCGGGTTGGATGAGCAGTTCTTC.

J is TRBJ2-1 and V is TRBV24-1; 7 positions match TRBD1. Germline V gene lookup returns CDR1 KGHDR and CDR2 SFDVKD. Trimming at V came to 5 bases and at J to 11 bases, leaving 8 bases not matched to a gene. The CDR3 is made up of 13 amino acids. CDR3 in amino acids: CATSASGTAQQFF. The CDR3 DNA is TGTGCCACCAGTGCATCAGGGACAGCTCAGCAGTTCTTC.

This clonotype was detected a few times. This chain links TRBV7-8 with TRBJ2-5; 7 bases are a match to TRBD1. Germline CDR1 reads SGHVS; CDR2 reads FQNEAQ. V was pared by 3 bases and J by 4 bases, with 5 bases of the junction left unmatched. The CDR3 covers 14 residues. The CDR3 region has the DNA TGTGCCAGCAGCTTTGAAAGGGGGCGAGAGACCCAGTACTTC. This sequence encodes CASSFERGRETQYF.

The sample holds a few counts of this clonotype. The chain is built from TRBV7-2 and TRBJ2-5; TRBD2 agrees at 11 bases. The ends lost 5 bases at V and 2 bases at J; junction bases unmatched: 7. Germline CDR1 SGHTA, CDR2 FQGNSA. This CDR3 is built from 16 residues. CDR3 sequence: CASSPRASGRQETQYF. DNA of the CDR3: TGTGCCAGCAGCCCTAGGGCTAGCGGGAGGCAAGAGACCCAGTACTTC.

The gene calls are TRBV19 and TRBJ2-3, with 7 bases identical to TRBD2. Germline V gene sequence: CDR1 LNHDA, CDR2 SQIVND (reference sequence). The V and J ends lost 6 bases and 4 bases, in that order; junction bases with no gene match: 7. The CDR3 consists of 14 residues. DNA of the CDR3: TGTGCCAGTAGGCCTCTAGCGGCCTCAGATACGCAGTATTTT. Protein sequence: CASRPLAASDTQYF.

This rearrangement joins TRBV30 to TRBJ2-7; TRBD1 agrees at 8 bases. This CDR3 spans 15 amino acids. The germline gives CDR1 GTSNPN, CDR2 SVGIG (reference sequence). With V trimmed by 0 bases and J by 3 bases, 7 bases remained unmatched. CDR3 sequence (DNA): TGTGCCTGGAGTGTTTCGTACAGGGGGAACTACGAGCAGTACTTC. It specifies CAWSVSYRGNYEQYF.

The table lists this clonotype with a few counts. V usage is TRBV6-2 or TRBV6-3 and J usage is TRBJ2-7; TRBD1 matches at 10 bases. CDR1 is MNHEY, CDR2 SVGEGT, per germline. The trim removed 5 bases at V and 4 bases at J, leaving 8 bases unmatched. The CDR3 is 15 amino acids. The CDR3 sequence is CASSPARDRGYEQYF. CDR3 coding DNA: TGTGCCAGCAGTCCCGCCCGGGACAGGGGATACGAGCAGTACTTC.

Points on this clonotype: This may be a read error, as it is one base from a much larger clone. The chain joins TRBV4-2 to TRBJ1-1, with D tentatively TRBD1 (5 bases). This CDR3 is built from 15 residues. V lost 8 bases and J 1 base, leaving 17 bases between the germline ends. Germline-derived CDR1 and CDR2 are LGHNA and YNFKEQ. The chain's CDR3 is CASDPGGGTNTEAFF. The DNA of the CDR3 is TGTGCCAGCGATCCTGGGGGAGGTACGAACACTGAAGCTTTCTTT.

The chain links TRBV20-1 to TRBJ2-2; 7 nucleotides match TRBD2. Per the germline V gene, CDR1 is DFQATT and CDR2 is SNEGSKA (reference sequence). The CDR3 contains 15 residues. V dropped 5 bases and J dropped 0; count of bases not matched to a gene: 6. CDR3 in DNA: TGCAGTGCTCCCGTCGGGGGGTCGAACACCGGGGAGCTGTTTTTT. The encoded protein is CSAPVGGSNTGELFF.

This clonotype turned up a few times. The CDR3 loop is CASSLDIRYGANVLTF. The CDR3 DNA reads TGCGCCAGCAGTTTAGATATAAGGTACGGGGCCAACGTCCTGACTTTC. The genes are TRBV5-1 and TRBJ2-6; D remains ambiguous. The CDR3 has 16 amino acids. CDR1 is SGHRS, CDR2 YFSETQ, per germline. The V and J ends lost 5 bases and 4 bases respectively, with 16 bases between them.

The chain recombines TRBV4-1 with TRBJ1-5; weak D call: TRBD1 (5 bases). The CDR3 sequence is 15 residues long. V shed 4 bases and J shed 2 bases, with 12 bases lying between them. Per germline, CDR1 MGHRA and CDR2 YSYEKL. The CDR3 nucleotides read TGCGCCAGCAGCCGCCTGCCGGGGGGCAATCAGCCCCAGCATTTT. This translates into CASSRLPGGNQPQHF.

This clonotype showed up just a few times. The chain recombines TRBV12-3 or TRBV12-4 with TRBJ1-6; D remains unclear. V lost 1 base to trimming and J lost 8 bases, with 6 bases between them. The CDR3 spans 13 residues. The CDR3 is CASSLGTHSPLHF. The CDR3 DNA is TGTGCCAGCAGTTTAGGGACTCATTCACCCCTCCACTTT.

CDR3 protein: CASSAKETQYF. The CDR3 nucleotides read TGTGCCAGCTCAGCAAAAGAGACCCAGTACTTC. The chain recombines TRBV18 with TRBJ2-5; no clear D. The CDR3 spans 11 residues. From germline, CDR1 is KGHSH and CDR2 LQKENI. V gave up 5 bases and J gave up 3 bases, with 4 bases separating them.

The chain links TRBV6-1 to TRBJ2-3; 14 bases agree with TRBD2. V was clipped by 8 bases and J by 6 bases; unmatched bases: 13. The CDR3 length is 17 residues. Germline-derived CDR1 and CDR2 are MNHNS and SASEGT. The DNA of the CDR3 is TGTGCCAGCGAAGGACTAGCGGGGGGTGCCGCGTCGGATACGCAGTATTTT. Encoded protein: CASEGLAGGAASDTQYF.

This clonotype has more than one count but fewer than ten. The chain uses TRBV20-1 and TRBJ2-7, with a possible D match to TRBD1 (6 bases). The germline V and J ends were trimmed by 6 bases and 4 bases, with 19 bases remaining between them. The CDR3 is 14 amino acids. The germline V gene encodes CDR1 DFQATT and CDR2 SNEGSKA (reference sequence). This CDR3 reads CSAYRVDGLYEQYF. The CDR3 DNA is TGCAGTGCATACAGGGTTGATGGGCTTTACGAGCAGTACTTC.

This clonotype was observed at least ten times. V and J are TRBV12-3 or TRBV12-4 and TRBJ1-5; 7 bases match TRBD1. CDR3 length: 14 amino acids. J lost 3 bases, V lost 6 bases, and 5 bases had no gene match. The CDR3 sequence: CASSPGGLNQPQHF. The DNA of the CDR3 is TGTGCCAGCAGCCCAGGGGGGCTCAATCAGCCCCAGCATTTT.